Following are 15 T cell receptor beta chains from one sample sequenced in a study of human T cells and chemical hapten exposure. Within the library, unique molecular identifiers were attached to each individual cDNA molecule. Each CDR3 protein gets one entry after TCRdb re-called the reads with MiXCR. The top ten hold roughly 1.5% of the sample, which has about 120,000 distinct CDR3 sequences, about 7.7% seen once. The total RNA was obtained from whole blood that was not fractionated. The sample was whole blood. These receptor sequences come from a human donor in good health. Some clones in this sample may be carry-over from other donors' samples.

This clonotype turned up a few times. The CDR3 reads CASSLSPGEETQYF. In DNA form, the CDR3 reads TGTGCCAGCAGCTTGAGTCCAGGGGAAGAGACCCAGTACTTC. The rearrangement joins TRBV5-4 to TRBJ2-5; perhaps TRBD1 as D (6 bases). V shed 1 base and J shed 3 bases, with 10 bases lying between them. This CDR3 comprises 14 residues. CDR1 SGHNT and CDR2 YYREEE come from the germline V gene (reference sequence).

This clonotype was detected a few times. The gene calls are TRBV12-5 and TRBJ2-2; 11 nucleotides align to TRBD2. CDR1 LGHNT and CDR2 FRNRAP come from the germline V gene. This CDR3 has 19 residues. Trimming took 1 base from V and 4 from J; bases not matched to a gene: 11. The CDR3 loop is CASGLGLAGQNIGTGELFF. CDR3 DNA sequence: TGTGCTAGTGGTTTGGGACTAGCGGGACAAAACATCGGCACCGGGGAGCTGTTTTTT. The complete variable domain, with remaining parts taken from reference TRBV12-5 and TRBJ2-2, reads DARVTQTPRHKVTEMGQEVTMRCQPILGHNTVFWYRQTMMQGLELLAYFRNRAPLDDSGMPKDRFSAEMPDATLATLKIQPSEPRDSAVYFCASGLGLAGQNIGTGELFFGEGSRLTVL.

The CDR3 here is CASNHAGTGGTEAFF. DNA of the CDR3: TGTGCCAGCAATCACGCCGGGACAGGGGGAACTGAAGCTTTCTTT. This chain uses TRBV7-9 with TRBJ1-1; 11 nucleotides match TRBD1. The CDR3 contains 15 residues. The V segment lost 7 bases and the J segment 5 bases; nucleotides outside the gene matches: 9. Germline assignment: CDR1 SEHNR and CDR2 FQNEAQ (reference sequence).

The J gene is TRBJ2-7, the V gene TRBV12-3 or TRBV12-4; 11 bases agree with TRBD1. The CDR3 has 16 residues. V lost 0 bases, J lost 6 bases, and 7 bases stayed unmatched. CDR3 in DNA: TGTGCCAGCAGTTTAGCCAGGACAGGGGGCAGCGCCGAGCAGTACTTC. Its translation: CASSLARTGGSAEQYF.

The sample holds a few counts of this clonotype. The chain joins TRBV20-1 to TRBJ1-6; perhaps TRBD1 as D (5 bases). Between the trimmed V and J ends, which lost 3 bases and 8 bases, there was a span of 14 bases. CDR1 is DFQATT, CDR2 SNEGSKA, per germline (reference sequence). The CDR3 totals 14 residues. Written as DNA, the CDR3 is TGCAGTGCTAGTAAAGCAGGGACCCATTCACCCCTCCACTTT. Encoded protein: CSASKAGTHSPLHF.

The chain carries TRBV12-3 or TRBV12-4 and TRBJ1-1; D perhaps matches TRBD1 (5 bases). The CDR3 totals 12 residues. V was trimmed by 3 bases and J by 9 bases, leaving 11 bases between them. The CDR3 loop reads CASSLSGLQAFF. In DNA form, the CDR3 reads TGTGCCAGCAGTTTGTCGGGGCTCCAAGCTTTCTTT.

This clonotype was detected many times. The V gene is TRBV10-3, the J gene TRBJ1-4; D unclear. The germline V gene has CDR1 ENHRY and CDR2 SYGVKD. Trimming left V 3 bases short and J 8 bases short, with 4 bases between. This CDR3 has 11 residues. The CDR3 DNA reads as TGTGCCATCAGTGACCTCGAAAAACTGTTTTTT. As protein: CAISDLEKLFF.

This clonotype was detected ten times or more. The J gene is TRBJ2-7, the V gene TRBV7-8; 8 nucleotides match TRBD1. The CDR3 sequence is 15 residues long. CDR1 and CDR2 from the germline V gene are SGHVS and FQNEAQ. The J segment lost 4 bases and the V segment lost 0 bases, leaving 5 bases of the junction unmatched. DNA for the CDR3: TGTGCCAGCAGCTTAGCAGGACAGGGTCGTTACGAGCAGTACTTC. Translated: CASSLAGQGRYEQYF.

The chain joins TRBV12-3 or TRBV12-4 to TRBJ1-6; perhaps TRBD1 as D (6 bases). This CDR3 has 14 amino acids. Trimming removed 8 bases from V and 10 bases from J, with 18 bases in between. The CDR3 region is CASSPTGRGSPLHF. CDR3 DNA: TGTGCCAGCTCTCCGACAGGCCGGGGATCACCCCTCCACTTT.

This clonotype has at least ten counts. The chain joins TRBV27 to TRBJ2-7, with D possibly being TRBD1 (6 bases). The CDR3 totals 16 residues. Germline CDR1 MNHEY, CDR2 SMNVEV (reference sequence). Trimming cost V 7 bases and J 2 bases, with 21 bases left between them. CDR3 loop: CASTHNLDSSPYEQYF. In DNA form, the CDR3 reads TGTGCCAGCACCCATAATTTGGACAGTTCCCCCTACGAGCAGTACTTC.

This clonotype was counted between two and nine times. V usage is TRBV20-1 and J usage is TRBJ1-5; 10 bases map to TRBD1. The V gene's germline CDR1 is DFQATT and CDR2 SNEGSKA (reference sequence). This CDR3 region has 16 residues. Germline trimming cut 3 bases from V and 1 base from J; bases unmatched to any gene: 6. The CDR3 DNA reads TGCAGTGCTAGCTCAGGACAGGGGGACAGCAATCAGCCCCAGCATTTT. It encodes CSASSGQGDSNQPQHF.

This clonotype was observed a few times. V is TRBV9 and J is TRBJ2-1, with 8 positions matching TRBD2. There are 14 residues in the CDR3. The germline gives CDR1 SGDLS, CDR2 YYNGEE. V lost 0 bases, J lost 8 bases, and 4 bases stayed unmatched. The CDR3 bases are TGTGCCAGCAGCGTAGCGGGAGGGATCGATGAGCAGTTCTTC. It is translated as CASSVAGGIDEQFF.

The chain uses TRBV6-6 and TRBJ2-7; maybe TRBD2 (6 bases). Germline CDR1 and CDR2: MNHNY and SVGAGI (reference sequence). The CDR3 loop spans 13 amino acids. V dropped 8 bases and J dropped 3 bases, with 14 bases sitting between them. CDR3 loop: CASGGTSLYEQYF. As DNA, the CDR3 is TGTGCCAGCGGCGGGACGTCGCTCTACGAGCAGTACTTC.

This clonotype has a count of ten or more. The gene calls are TRBV9 and TRBJ2-3; 9 positions match TRBD1. V was clipped by 0 bases and J by 3 bases; unmatched bases: 5. The CDR3 loop spans 16 amino acids. Germline loops: CDR1 SGDLS, CDR2 YYNGEE. CDR3 DNA: TGTGCCAGCAGCGTAGCCGGGACAGGGAAGACAGATACGCAGTATTTT. Amino acids: CASSVAGTGKTDTQYF.

This chain links TRBV6-2 or TRBV6-3 with TRBJ1-2; 7 bases line up with TRBD1. The junction had 9 bases not matched to a gene; V was cut back by 4 bases and J by 4 bases. This CDR3 has 15 amino acids. CDR1 and CDR2 from the germline V gene are MNHEY and SVGEGT. DNA for the CDR3: TGTGCCAGCAGTTCATCCAGGGGGTCCGCCTATGGCTACACCTTC. This translates into CASSSSRGSAYGYTF.